The T cell receptor (beta chain) described here comes from a study of blood T cell repertoires in COVID-19. This clone has only a few counts. With V trimmed by 4 bases and J by 2 bases, 9 bases remained unmatched. There are 15 residues in the CDR3. Germline V lookup: CDR1 SGHRS, CDR2 YFSETQ. Generated by immunoSEQ multiplex PCR, the TCRdb table keeps only in-frame clones and is missing some. The table has around 120,000 clones, 87% seen once. Source material: peripheral blood. The chain links TRBV5-1 to TRBJ2-7; TRBD1 matches 7 bases. The receptor's source is an older woman with acute or convalescent COVID-19. CDR3 in amino acids: CASSAGTDQAYEQYF. CDR3 coding DNA: TGCGCCAGCAGCGCCGGGACAGACCAAGCCTACGAGCAGTACTTC.